This T cell receptor (beta chain) was observed in a study of T cell repertoires in cytomegalovirus infection. Background on the study: Based on public TCR beta signatures, there were indications of CMV infection and of a matching HLA type. Broader study findings: Dominating the ex vivo response were TCR beta clonotypes that were CMV-specific and HLA-C-restricted. Cumulative public TCR beta family frequency identified carriers of CMV plus the relevant HLA.

V lost 1 base to trimming and J lost 7 bases, with 8 bases between them. Germline assignment: CDR1 SGHAT and CDR2 FQDESV (reference sequence). This CDR3 comprises 13 residues. This clonotype was picked up a small number of times. Its specificity is unknown. TCRdb re-called the reads with MiXCR, one entry per CDR3 protein. The table records 8,000 or so distinct CDR3 sequences, approximately 49% of them present only once. V is TRBV11-1 and J is TRBJ2-1, with no clear D. The TCR was taken from a human donor in good health (CMV status not recorded). Some clones in this sample may be carry-over from other donors' samples. Sequencing input: PBMCs, sequenced either directly or after in vitro stimulation (not recorded which). The CDR3 sequence is CASSLGVWNEQFF. The CDR3 region has the DNA TGTGCCAGCAGCTTAGGTGTCTGGAATGAGCAGTTCTTC.